This TCR beta chain was observed in a study of blood T cell repertoires in COVID-19. Study-wide background: The United States, Italy and Spain were the sources of the acute and convalescent COVID-19 samples. From T cells, B-cell-depleted T cells, or PBMCs came the material, which was cDNA or gDNA.

Original data processing: Amplification of reference gene primers was used by the study to estimate nucleated cell counts. Some clones are missing from TCRdb's copy, which holds only in-frame ones; the method was immunoSEQ multiplex PCR. The DNA gave D and trimming, while V, J and clone size come from that table. The sample gives hundreds of thousands of clones, more than 70% of which show up once; about 2.9% is in the top ten. Followed over time, Seattle patients had been enrolled while infection was active. Sequenced input: peripheral blood. This clonotype was obtained from a woman aged 25 to 45 with COVID-19, enrolled during active disease.

The CDR3 DNA is TGTGCCAGCGCGGAGGGACAGGGGTTCGGGGAGCTGTTTTTT. This translates into CASAEGQGFGELFF. The chain joins TRBV2 to TRBJ2-2, with TRBD1 matching over 10 bases. From germline, CDR1 is SNHLY and CDR2 FYNNEI. The CDR3 runs 14 residues. Germline trimming cut 8 bases from V and 7 bases from J; bases unmatched to any gene: 7.